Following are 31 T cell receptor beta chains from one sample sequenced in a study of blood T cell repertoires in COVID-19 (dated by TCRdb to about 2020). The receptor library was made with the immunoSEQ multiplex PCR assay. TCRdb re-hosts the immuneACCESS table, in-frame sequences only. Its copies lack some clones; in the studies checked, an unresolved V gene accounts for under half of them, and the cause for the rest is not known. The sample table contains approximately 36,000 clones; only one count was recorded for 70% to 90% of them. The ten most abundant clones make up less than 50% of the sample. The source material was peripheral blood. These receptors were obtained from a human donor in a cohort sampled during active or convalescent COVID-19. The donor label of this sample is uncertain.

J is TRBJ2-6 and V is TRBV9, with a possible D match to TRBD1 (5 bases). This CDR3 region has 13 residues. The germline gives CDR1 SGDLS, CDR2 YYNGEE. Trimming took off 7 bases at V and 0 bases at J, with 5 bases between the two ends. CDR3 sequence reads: CASGASGANVLTF. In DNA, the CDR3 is TGTGCCAGCGGGGCCTCTGGGGCCAACGTCCTGACTTTC.

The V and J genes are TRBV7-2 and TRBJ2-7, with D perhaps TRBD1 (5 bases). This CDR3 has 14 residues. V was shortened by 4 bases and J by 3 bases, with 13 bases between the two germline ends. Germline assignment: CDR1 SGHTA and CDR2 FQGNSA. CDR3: CASSSQGSGYEQYF. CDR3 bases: TGTGCCAGCAGCTCCCAGGGATCCGGCTACGAGCAGTACTTC. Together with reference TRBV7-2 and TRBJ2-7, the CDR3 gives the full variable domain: GAGVSQSPSNKVTEKGKDVELRCDPISGHTALYWYRQSLGQGLEFLIYFQGNSAPDKSGLPSDRFSAERTGGSVSTLTIQRTQQEDSAVYLCASSSQGSGYEQYFGPGTRLTVT.

CDR3 loop: CASSQESRLAGADTQYF. The CDR3 coding sequence is TGTGCCAGCAGCCAAGAGTCCCGGCTAGCGGGAGCAGATACGCAGTATTTT. The rearrangement joins TRBV14 to TRBJ2-3; 10 nucleotides align to TRBD2. The CDR3 length is 17 residues. CDR1 and CDR2 from the germline V gene are SGHDN and FVKESK. V lost 0 bases, J lost 4 bases, and 7 bases stayed unmatched.

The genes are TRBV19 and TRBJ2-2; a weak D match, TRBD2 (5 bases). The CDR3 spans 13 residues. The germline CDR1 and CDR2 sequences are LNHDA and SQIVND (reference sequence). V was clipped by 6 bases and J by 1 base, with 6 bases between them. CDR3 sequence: CASSGLNTGELFF. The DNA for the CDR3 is TGTGCCAGTAGCGGACTGAACACCGGGGAGCTGTTTTTT.

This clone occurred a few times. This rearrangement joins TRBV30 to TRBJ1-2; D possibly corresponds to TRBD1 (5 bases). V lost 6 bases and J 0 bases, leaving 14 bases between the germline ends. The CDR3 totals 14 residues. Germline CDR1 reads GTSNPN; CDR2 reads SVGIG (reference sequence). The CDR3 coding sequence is TGTGCCTGCAGGAGACAGCTTTCTAACTATGGCTACACCTTC. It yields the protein CACRRQLSNYGYTF. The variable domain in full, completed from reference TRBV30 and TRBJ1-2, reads SQTIHQWPATLVQPVGSPLSLECTVEGTSNPNLYWYRQAAGRGLQLLFYSVGIGQISSEVPQNLSASRPQDRQFILSSKKLLLSDSGFYLCACRRQLSNYGYTFGSGTRLTVV.

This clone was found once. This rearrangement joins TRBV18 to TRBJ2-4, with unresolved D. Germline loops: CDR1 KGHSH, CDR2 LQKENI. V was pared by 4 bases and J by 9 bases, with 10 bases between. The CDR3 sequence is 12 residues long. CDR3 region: CASSQATGIQYF. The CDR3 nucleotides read TGTGCCAGCTCACAGGCGACGGGCATTCAGTACTTC.

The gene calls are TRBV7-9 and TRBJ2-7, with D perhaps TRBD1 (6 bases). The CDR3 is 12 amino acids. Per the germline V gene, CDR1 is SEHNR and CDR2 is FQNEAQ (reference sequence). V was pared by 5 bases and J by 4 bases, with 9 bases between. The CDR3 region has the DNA TGTGCCAGCAGCATGGACAGATACGAGCAGTACTTC. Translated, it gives CASSMDRYEQYF.

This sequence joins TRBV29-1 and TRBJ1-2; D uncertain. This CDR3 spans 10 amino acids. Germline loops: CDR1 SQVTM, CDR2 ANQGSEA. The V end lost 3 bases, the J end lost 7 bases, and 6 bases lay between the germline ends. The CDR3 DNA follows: TGCAGCGTTGAGTGGGCTGGCTACACCTTC. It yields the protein CSVEWAGYTF.

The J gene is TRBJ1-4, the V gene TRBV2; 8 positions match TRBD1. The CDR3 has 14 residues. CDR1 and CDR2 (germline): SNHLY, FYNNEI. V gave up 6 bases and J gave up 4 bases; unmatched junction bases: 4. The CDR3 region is CASRTGEVNEKLFF. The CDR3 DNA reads TGTGCCAGCAGGACAGGGGAGGTTAATGAAAAACTGTTTTTT.

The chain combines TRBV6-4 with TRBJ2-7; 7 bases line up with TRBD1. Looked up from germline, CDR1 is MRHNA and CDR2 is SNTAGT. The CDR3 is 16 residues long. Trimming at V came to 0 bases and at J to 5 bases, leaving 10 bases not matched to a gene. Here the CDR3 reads CASSDSLTGIIDEQYF. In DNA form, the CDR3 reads TGTGCCAGCAGTGACTCTTTGACAGGGATAATAGACGAGCAGTACTTC.

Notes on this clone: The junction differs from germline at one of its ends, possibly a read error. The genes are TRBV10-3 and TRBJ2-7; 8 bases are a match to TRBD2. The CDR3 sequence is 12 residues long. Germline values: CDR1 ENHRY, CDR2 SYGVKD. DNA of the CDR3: TGTGCCATTCTAGATACGGGAGGGGCTGGTCGCTTC. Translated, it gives CAILDTGGAGRF.

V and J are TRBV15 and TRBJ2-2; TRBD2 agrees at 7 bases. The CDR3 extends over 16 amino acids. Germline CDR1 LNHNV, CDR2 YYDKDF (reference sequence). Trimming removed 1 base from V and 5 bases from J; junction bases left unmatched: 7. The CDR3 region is CATSRGGLADTGELFF. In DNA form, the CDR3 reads TGTGCCACCAGCAGAGGAGGGCTAGCGGATACCGGGGAGCTGTTTTTT.

CDR3 amino acids: CASSRPGQPNEKLFF. CDR3 sequence (DNA): TGTGCCAGCAGTCGTCCGGGACAGCCGAATGAAAAACTGTTTTTT. This chain joins TRBV6-2 or TRBV6-3 and TRBJ1-4; 7 nucleotides agree with TRBD1. The CDR3 length is 15 residues. Germline V gene data show CDR1 as MNHEY and CDR2 as SVGEGT. The J segment lost 5 bases and the V segment lost 5 bases, leaving 8 bases of the junction unmatched.

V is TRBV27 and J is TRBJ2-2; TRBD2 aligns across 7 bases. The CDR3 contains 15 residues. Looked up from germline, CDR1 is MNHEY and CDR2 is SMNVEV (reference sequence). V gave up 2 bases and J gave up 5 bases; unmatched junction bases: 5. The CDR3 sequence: CASSLGGGQTGELFF. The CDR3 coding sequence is TGTGCCAGCAGTTTAGGGGGAGGGCAGACCGGGGAGCTGTTTTTT.

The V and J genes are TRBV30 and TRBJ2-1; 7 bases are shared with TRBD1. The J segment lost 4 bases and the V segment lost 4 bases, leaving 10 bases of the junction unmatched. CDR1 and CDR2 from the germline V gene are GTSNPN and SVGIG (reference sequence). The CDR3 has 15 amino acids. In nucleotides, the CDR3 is TGTGCCTGGATTAAAGGACAGGTCCTTTACAATGAGCAGTTCTTC. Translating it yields CAWIKGQVLYNEQFF.

The CDR3 nucleotides are TGTGCCAGCAGCCCGACTAGCGGGAGCTACAATGAGCAGTTCTTC. Its protein product is CASSPTSGSYNEQFF. The chain joins TRBV28 to TRBJ2-1, with TRBD2 identical over 12 bases. The trim removed 6 bases at V and 3 bases at J, leaving 3 bases unmatched. CDR1 and CDR2 from the germline V gene are MDHEN and SYDVKM. The CDR3 covers 15 residues.

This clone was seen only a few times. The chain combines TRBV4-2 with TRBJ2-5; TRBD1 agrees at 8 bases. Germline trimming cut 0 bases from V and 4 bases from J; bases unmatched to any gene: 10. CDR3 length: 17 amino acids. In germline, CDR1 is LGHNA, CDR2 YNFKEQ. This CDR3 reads CASSQEWARGRVETQYF. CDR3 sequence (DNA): TGTGCCAGCAGCCAAGAGTGGGCCAGGGGGCGCGTAGAGACCCAGTACTTC.

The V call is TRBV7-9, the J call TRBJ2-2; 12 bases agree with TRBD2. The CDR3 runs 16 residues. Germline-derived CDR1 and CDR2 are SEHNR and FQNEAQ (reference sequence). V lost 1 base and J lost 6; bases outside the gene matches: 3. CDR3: CASSLGLAGVPGELFF. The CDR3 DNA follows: TGTGCCAGCAGCTTAGGACTAGCGGGAGTACCCGGGGAGCTGTTTTTT.

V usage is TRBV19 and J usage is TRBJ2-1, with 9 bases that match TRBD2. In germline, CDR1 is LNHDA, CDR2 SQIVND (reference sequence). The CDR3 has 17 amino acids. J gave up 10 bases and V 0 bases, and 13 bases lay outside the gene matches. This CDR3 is CASSIDLYGGRAKEQFF. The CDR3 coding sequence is TGTGCCAGTAGTATAGATCTATACGGCGGGAGGGCCAAGGAGCAGTTCTTC.

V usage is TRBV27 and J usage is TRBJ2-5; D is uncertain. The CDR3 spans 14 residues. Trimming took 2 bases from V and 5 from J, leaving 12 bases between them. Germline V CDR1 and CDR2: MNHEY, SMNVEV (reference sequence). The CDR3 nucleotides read TGTGCCAGCAGTTTAAACTCGCTAGGCGAGACCCAGTACTTC. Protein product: CASSLNSLGETQYF.

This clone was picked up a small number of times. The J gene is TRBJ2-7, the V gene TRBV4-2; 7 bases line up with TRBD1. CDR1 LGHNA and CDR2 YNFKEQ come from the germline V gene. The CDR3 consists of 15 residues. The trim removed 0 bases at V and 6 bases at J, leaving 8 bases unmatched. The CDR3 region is CASSQDSIQGTEQYF. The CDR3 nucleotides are TGTGCCAGCAGCCAAGACTCAATACAGGGGACCGAGCAGTACTTC.

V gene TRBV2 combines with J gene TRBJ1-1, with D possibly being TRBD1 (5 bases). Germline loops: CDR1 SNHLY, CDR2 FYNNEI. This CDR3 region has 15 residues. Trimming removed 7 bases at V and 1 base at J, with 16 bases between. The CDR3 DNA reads TGTGCCAGCACCCAAACGGGGGTCCAGAACACTGAAGCTTTCTTT. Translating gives CASTQTGVQNTEAFF.

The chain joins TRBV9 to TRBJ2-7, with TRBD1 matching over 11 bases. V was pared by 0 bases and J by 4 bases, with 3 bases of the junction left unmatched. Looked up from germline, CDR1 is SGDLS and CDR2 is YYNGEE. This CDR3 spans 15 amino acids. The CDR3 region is CASSVGGQGAYEQYF. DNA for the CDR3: TGTGCCAGCAGCGTAGGTGGACAGGGGGCGTACGAGCAGTACTTC.

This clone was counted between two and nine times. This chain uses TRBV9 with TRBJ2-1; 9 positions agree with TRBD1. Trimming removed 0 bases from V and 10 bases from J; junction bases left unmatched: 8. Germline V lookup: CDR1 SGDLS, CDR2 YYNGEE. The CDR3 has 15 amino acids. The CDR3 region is CASSVVGQGSREQFF. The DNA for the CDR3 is TGTGCCAGCAGCGTAGTAGGACAGGGGTCTAGGGAGCAGTTCTTC.

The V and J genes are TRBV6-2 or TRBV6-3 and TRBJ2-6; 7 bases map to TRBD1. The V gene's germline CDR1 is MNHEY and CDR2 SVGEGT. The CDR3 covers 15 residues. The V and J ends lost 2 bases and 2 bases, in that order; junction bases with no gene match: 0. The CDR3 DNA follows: TGTGCCAGCAGTTACGACAGGGCTGGGGCCAACGTCCTGACTTTC. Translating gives CASSYDRAGANVLTF.

CDR3 protein: CASSPGTGRSYTF. The CDR3 DNA is TGTGCCAGCAGTCCCGGGACAGGGAGAAGCTACACCTTC. The rearrangement links TRBV6-2 or TRBV6-3 to TRBJ1-2, with 9 nucleotides matching TRBD1. With 5 bases clipped from V and 9 bases from J, the junction kept 7 bases outside the gene matches. The CDR3 extends over 13 amino acids. Germline V lookup: CDR1 MNHEY, CDR2 SVGEGT.

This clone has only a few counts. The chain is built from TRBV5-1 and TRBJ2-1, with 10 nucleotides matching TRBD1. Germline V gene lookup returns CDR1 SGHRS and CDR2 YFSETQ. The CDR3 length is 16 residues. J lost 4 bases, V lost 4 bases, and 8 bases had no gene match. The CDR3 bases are TGCGCCAGCAGCCCTGGGACAGGGGCGAGTTACAATGAGCAGTTCTTC. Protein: CASSPGTGASYNEQFF.

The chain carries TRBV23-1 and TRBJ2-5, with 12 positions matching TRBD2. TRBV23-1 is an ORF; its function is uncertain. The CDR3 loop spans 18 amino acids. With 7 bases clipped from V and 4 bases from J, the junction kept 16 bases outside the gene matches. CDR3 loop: CASTQTSGRVRGRETQYF. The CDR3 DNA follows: TGCGCCAGCACACAGACTAGCGGGAGAGTTCGGGGGAGAGAGACCCAGTACTTC.

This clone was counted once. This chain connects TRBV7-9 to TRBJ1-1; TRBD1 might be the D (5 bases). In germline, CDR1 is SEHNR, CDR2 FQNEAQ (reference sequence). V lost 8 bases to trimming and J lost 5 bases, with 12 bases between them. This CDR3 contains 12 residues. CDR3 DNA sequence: TGTGCCAGCCGGGGGTCGTGGACTGAAGCTTTCTTT. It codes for CASRGSWTEAFF.

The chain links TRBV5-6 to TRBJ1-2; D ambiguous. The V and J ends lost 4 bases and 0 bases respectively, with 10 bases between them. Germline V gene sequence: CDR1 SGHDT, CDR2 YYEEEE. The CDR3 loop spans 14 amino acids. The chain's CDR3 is CASSRRGSNYGYTF. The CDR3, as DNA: TGTGCCAGCAGCCGAAGAGGGTCTAACTATGGCTACACCTTC.

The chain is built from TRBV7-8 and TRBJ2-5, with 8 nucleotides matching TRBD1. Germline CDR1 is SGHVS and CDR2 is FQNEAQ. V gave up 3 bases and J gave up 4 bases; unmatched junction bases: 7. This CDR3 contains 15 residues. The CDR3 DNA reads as TGTGCCAGCAGCTTCCCAGGGACAGGTGGAGAGACCCAGTACTTC. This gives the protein CASSFPGTGGETQYF.